This TCR beta chain was sequenced in a study of T cells in localized non-small cell lung cancer. V lost 0 bases to trimming and J lost 5 bases, with 10 bases between them. The CDR3 extends over 14 amino acids. Germline CDR1 reads SGHNT; CDR2 reads YYREEE (reference sequence). Using immunoSEQ multiplex PCR, the repertoire was profiled, and TCRdb retains in-frame clones only, with some absent. The sample records around 91,000 clones, 87% being singletons. The receptor was derived from a man between 35 and 75 years old with stage I squamous cell lung carcinoma. Sequences were derived from peripheral blood, sampled before any cancer treatment. The chain couples TRBV5-4 to TRBJ2-3; D is unclear. Here the CDR3 DNA reads TGTGCCAGCAGCTTGGAAGGGCCGGGAGATACGCAGTATTTT. The encoded protein is CASSLEGPGDTQYF.